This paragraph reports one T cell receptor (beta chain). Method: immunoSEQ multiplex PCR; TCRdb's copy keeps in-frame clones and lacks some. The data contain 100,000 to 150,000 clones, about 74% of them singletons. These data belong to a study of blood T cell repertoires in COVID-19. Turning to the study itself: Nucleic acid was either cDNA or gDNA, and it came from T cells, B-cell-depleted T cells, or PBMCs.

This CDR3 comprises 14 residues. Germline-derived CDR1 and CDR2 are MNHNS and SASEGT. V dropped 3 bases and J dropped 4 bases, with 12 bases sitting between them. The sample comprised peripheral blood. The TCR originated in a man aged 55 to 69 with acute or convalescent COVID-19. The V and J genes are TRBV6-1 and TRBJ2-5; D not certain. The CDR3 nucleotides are TGTGCCAGCAGTGAGCCGACTGGTCGAGAGACCCAGTACTTC. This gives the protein CASSEPTGRETQYF.